The clone carrying this TCR beta chain was recorded many times. TCRdb processed the 5' RACE reads anew with MiXCR; each CDR3 protein has one entry. The data contain over 35,000 distinct CDR3 sequences, around 6.5% of them seen just once; the ten biggest clones take up roughly a tenth. The data were taken from a study of T cells after yellow fever vaccination. This TCR was sampled from a man aged 25 to 40 who received the YFV17D yellow fever vaccine. The sequenced sample was PBMCs, either bulk or a sorted T-cell subset (CD4+, CD8+, memory, or dextramer-sorted; not recorded which), obtained 45 days after the yellow fever booster vaccination.

CDR3 in amino acids: CAIRVVAGEESTGELFF. In nucleotides, the CDR3 is TGTGCCATCAGGGTGGTGGCGGGAGAAGAGAGCACCGGGGAGCTGTTTTTT. The chain carries TRBV10-3 and TRBJ2-2, with 7 bases lining up with TRBD2. The J segment lost 4 bases and the V segment lost 6 bases, leaving 14 bases of the junction unmatched. Germline CDR1 and CDR2: ENHRY and SYGVKD. This CDR3 has 17 amino acids.